A selection of T cell receptor beta chains follows, all from one sample in a study of blood T cell repertoires in COVID-19. Sequenced by immunoSEQ multiplex PCR; TCRdb stores in-frame clones only, minus some. This sample has tens of thousands of clones; 80% to 90% occur once, and the top ten carry 15% to 20%. Sequenced input: peripheral blood. The receptors shown here come from a human donor in a cohort sampled during active COVID-19. CDR3s leave out the opening cysteine and the closing phenylalanine or tryptophan. Clone size is not always given. Where it is, it says once, few, many or a class for expanded clones.

clone_size: .
j_call: TRBJ1-1
v_call: TRBV24-1
cdr3_aa: ATSALGGQEDIGLRSTEAF

clone_size: .
j_call: TRBJ2-1
v_call: TRBV5-1
cdr3_aa: ASSLGLNEQF

clone_size: .
j_call: TRBJ2-2
v_call: TRBV4-1
cdr3_aa: ASSQVEPPANTGELF

clone_size: .
j_call: TRBJ2-7
v_call: TRBV5-5
cdr3_aa: ASSFHQTYEQY

clone_size: .
j_call: TRBJ1-2
v_call: TRBV6-5
cdr3_aa: ASCLGTGDGYT

clone_size: once
j_call: TRBJ1-1
v_call: TRBV27
cdr3_aa: ASAGNTEAF

clone_size: .
j_call: TRBJ2-7
v_call: TRBV15
cdr3_aa: ATSRGDTISYEQY

clone_size: .
j_call: TRBJ2-7
v_call: TRBV11-2
cdr3_aa: ASSLYGTQSYEQY

clone_size: few
j_call: TRBJ1-5
v_call: TRBV6-2/TRBV6-3
cdr3_aa: ASSYHAGGNQPQH

clone_size: once
j_call: TRBJ1-4
v_call: TRBV5-1
cdr3_aa: ASSSSQGASEKLF

clone_size: .
j_call: TRBJ1-2
v_call: TRBV27
cdr3_aa: ASSSAPFIGTGGAVGYT

clone_size: .
j_call: TRBJ1-3
v_call: TRBV29-1
cdr3_aa: GGQESSGNTIY

clone_size: .
j_call: TRBJ1-1
v_call: TRBV27
cdr3_aa: ASSQRTGTTNTEAF

clone_size: .
j_call: TRBJ2-5
v_call: TRBV28
cdr3_aa: ASSLRTVETQY

clone_size: .
j_call: TRBJ1-2
v_call: TRBV11-2
cdr3_aa: ASKRTGGSYGYT

clone_size: .
j_call: TRBJ2-4
v_call: TRBV9
cdr3_aa: ASSFAAGNIQY

clone_size: once
j_call: TRBJ1-1
v_call: TRBV28
cdr3_aa: ASITAADPEAF

clone_size: .
j_call: TRBJ1-2
v_call: TRBV6-6
cdr3_aa: ASRDGQRINYGYT

clone_size: .
j_call: TRBJ2-2
v_call: TRBV7-3
cdr3_aa: ASSPRSAGETGELF

clone_size: .
j_call: TRBJ1-1
v_call: TRBV7-2
cdr3_aa: ASRTGNTEAF

clone_size: .
j_call: TRBJ1-1
v_call: TRBV6-1
cdr3_aa: ASSEARSGAWNTEAF

clone_size: .
j_call: TRBJ1-1
v_call: TRBV11-2
cdr3_aa: ASSLVAGLNTEAF

clone_size: .
j_call: TRBJ2-7
v_call: TRBV4-3
cdr3_aa: ASSQDYGTGGYEQY

clone_size: .
j_call: TRBJ2-7
v_call: TRBV19
cdr3_aa: ASSIGQGHYEQY

clone_size: few
j_call: TRBJ2-7
v_call: TRBV19
cdr3_aa: ASSIARGSYEQY

clone_size: .
j_call: TRBJ2-7
v_call: TRBV6-5
cdr3_aa: ASNPDRGHYEQY

clone_size: few
j_call: TRBJ1-5
v_call: TRBV19
cdr3_aa: ASSPWRGGFGQPQH

clone_size: once
j_call: TRBJ2-7
v_call: TRBV6-6
cdr3_aa: ASSYGTDPYEQY

clone_size: .
j_call: TRBJ2-7
v_call: TRBV7-8
cdr3_aa: ASSRFEGGSYEQY

clone_size: .
j_call: TRBJ2-7
v_call: TRBV4-1
cdr3_aa: ASSPTSGGAYEQY

clone_size: .
j_call: TRBJ2-3
v_call: TRBV27
cdr3_aa: ASSEQTSRTDTQY

clone_size: .
j_call: TRBJ2-6
v_call: TRBV25-1
cdr3_aa: ASSDGTGKDGANVLT

clone_size: .
j_call: TRBJ2-5
v_call: TRBV27
cdr3_aa: ASSVLAGQETQY

clone_size: .
j_call: TRBJ2-6
v_call: TRBV10-1
cdr3_aa: AIIPGQREAGANVLT

clone_size: .
j_call: TRBJ2-4
v_call: TRBV27
cdr3_aa: ASSLLAKNIQY

clone_size: .
j_call: TRBJ2-2
v_call: TRBV30
cdr3_aa: AWSVTVYTGELF

clone_size: .
j_call: TRBJ2-3
v_call: TRBV9
cdr3_aa: ASRGPSTADTQY

clone_size: .
j_call: TRBJ2-7
v_call: TRBV3-1/TRBV3-2
cdr3_aa: ASSLTAGGVAPYEQY

clone_size: .
j_call: TRBJ1-1
v_call: TRBV28
cdr3_aa: ASRSPDRNTEAF

clone_size: .
j_call: TRBJ1-2
v_call: TRBV11-2
cdr3_aa: ASSLESVNYGYT

clone_size: .
j_call: TRBJ2-7
v_call: TRBV3-1/TRBV3-2
cdr3_aa: ASSQGSSGGRSYEQY

clone_size: .
j_call: TRBJ2-3
v_call: TRBV14
cdr3_aa: ASSQDDAGGITDTQY